A selection of T cell receptor beta chains follows, all from one sample in a study of blood T cell repertoires in COVID-19. Some clones are missing from TCRdb's copy, which holds only in-frame ones; the method was immunoSEQ multiplex PCR. The data hold approximately 230,000 clones, with 80% to 90% observed a single time. The material sequenced was peripheral blood. The receptors stem from a man of 80 years or more with acute or convalescent COVID-19. Each CDR3 is given with its conserved first and last residue. The order of the fields is D gene, V gene, clone size, J gene, CDR3 protein, CDR3 DNA. The D gene is left open where the match is weak. A clone size is listed for some rows: how often the clone was seen (once, few, many), or a class if it is expanded.

TRBD1	TRBV5-1	.	TRBJ1-2	CASSLGTGLFPSMANYGYTF	TGCGCCAGCAGCTTGGGGACAGGTCTGTTCCCGTCCATGGCTAACTATGGCTACACCTTC
.	TRBV7-9	.	TRBJ2-1	CASSLDSSYNEQFF	TGTGCCAGCAGCTTAGACAGCTCCTACAATGAGCAGTTCTTC
TRBD2	TRBV2	.	TRBJ2-4	CASSPTSGGPLAKNIQYF	TGTGCCAGCAGTCCGACTAGCGGGGGACCTCTAGCCAAAAACATTCAGTACTTC
.	TRBV6-2/TRBV6-3	.	TRBJ1-1	CASSYDRIFEAFF	TGTGCCAGCAGCTATGACAGGATTTTTGAAGCTTTCTTT
TRBD2	TRBV27	.	TRBJ2-7	CASSLAEPYEQYF	TGTGCCAGCAGTCTAGCGGAACCCTACGAGCAGTACTTC
TRBD2	TRBV7-2	.	TRBJ2-3	CASSFMPIRAGGSDTQYF	TGTGCCAGCAGCTTTATGCCCATCAGGGCGGGGGGTTCTGATACGCAGTATTTT
TRBD2	TRBV6-4	.	TRBJ2-7	CASSGLAGAPTYEQYF	TGTGCCAGCAGCGGACTAGCGGGAGCCCCCACCTACGAGCAGTACTTC
TRBD1	TRBV5-1	few	TRBJ1-3	CASSLRQGLAGNTIYF	TGCGCCAGCAGCTTACGACAGGGACTTGCTGGAAACACCATATATTTT
TRBD2	TRBV6-2/TRBV6-3	once	TRBJ2-5	CASSYSVDDFRKGLARETQYF	TGTGCCAGCAGTTACTCGGTGGACGATTTCAGAAAGGGACTAGCGAGAGAGACCCAGTACTTC
.	TRBV4-1	.	TRBJ1-5	CASSQVSRNQPQHF	TGCGCCAGCAGCCAAGTGAGTCGCAATCAGCCCCAGCATTTT
TRBD1	TRBV11-2	once	TRBJ1-5	CASSRTGAYQPQHF	TGTGCCAGCAGCAGGACAGGGGCTTATCAGCCCCAGCATTTT
TRBD2	TRBV3-1/TRBV3-2	.	TRBJ2-1	CASSQEVFLTSGSNEQFF	TGTGCCAGCAGCCAAGAGGTTTTTCTGACTAGCGGGAGTAATGAGCAGTTCTTC
TRBD1	TRBV5-1	.	TRBJ1-1	CASTPTGVYTEAFF	TGCGCCAGCACCCCGACAGGGGTGTACACTGAAGCTTTCTTT
.	TRBV5-1	once	TRBJ1-1	CASSLGPGDTEAFF	TGCGCCAGCAGCTTAGGACCAGGGGACACTGAAGCTTTCTTT
.	TRBV7-2	.	TRBJ2-7	CASSLQGGDSYEQYF	TGTGCCAGCAGCTTACAGGGGGGCGACTCCTACGAGCAGTACTTC
TRBD1	TRBV7-3	.	TRBJ1-1	CASSSRTGMNTEAFF	TGTGCCAGCAGCTCCCGGACAGGGATGAACACTGAAGCTTTCTTT
.	TRBV10-3	.	TRBJ1-2	CAISDGSSRINYGYTF	TGTGCCATCAGTGACGGCTCAAGCAGGATTAACTATGGCTACACCTTC
.	TRBV7-9	once	TRBJ1-1	CASSLQGGTEAFF	TGTGCCAGCAGCTTGCAGGGAGGAACTGAAGCTTTCTTT
TRBD1	TRBV28	.	TRBJ1-4	CASSLGNRGTNEKLFF	TGTGCCAGCAGTTTAGGGAACAGGGGGACTAATGAAAAACTGTTTTTT
TRBD2	TRBV4-3	.	TRBJ2-1	CASSQGTSGSSYNEQFF	TGCGCCAGCAGCCAAGGGACTAGCGGGAGCTCCTACAATGAGCAGTTCTTC
TRBD1	TRBV19	.	TRBJ2-5	CASRDRVETQYF	TGTGCCAGTAGGGACAGGGTCGAGACCCAGTACTTC
TRBD2	TRBV7-2	.	TRBJ2-7	CASSSGLGYYEQYF	TGTGCCAGCAGCTCGGGACTAGGTTACTACGAGCAGTACTTC
TRBD1	TRBV9	many	TRBJ2-1	CASSSGQGYNEQFF	TGTGCCAGCAGCTCGGGACAGGGTTACAATGAGCAGTTCTTC
.	TRBV7-8	.	TRBJ2-7	CASSPGQDEQYF	TGTGCCAGCAGCCCTGGACAAGACGAGCAGTACTTC
TRBD2	TRBV10-3	.	TRBJ2-3	CAISEGLAASDTQYF	TGTGCCATCAGTGAAGGGCTAGCGGCATCAGATACGCAGTATTTT
.	TRBV15	.	TRBJ1-1	CATSRDLRLNTEAFF	TGTGCCACCAGCAGAGATCTCCGGTTGAACACTGAAGCTTTCTTT
TRBD2	TRBV6-5	.	TRBJ2-4	CASSLAGGARNIQYF	TGTGCCAGCAGTCTTGCGGGAGGGGCTCGGAACATTCAGTACTTC
.	TRBV21-1	.	TRBJ1-5	CASSKESGENQPQHF	TGTGCCAGCAGCAAAGAGTCGGGGGAAAATCAGCCCCAGCATTTT
TRBD1	TRBV10-3	.	TRBJ1-5	CAISEGQGGNQPQHF	TGTGCCATCAGTGAAGGACAGGGCGGCAATCAGCCCCAGCATTTT
.	TRBV5-8	.	TRBJ2-7	CASSSRTEYEQYF	TGTGCCAGCAGCTCCCGGACAGAATACGAGCAGTACTTC
TRBD2	TRBV6-5	.	TRBJ2-7	CASTLSGRGEQYF	TGTGCCAGCACTCTAAGCGGGAGGGGCGAGCAGTACTTC
.	TRBV7-9	.	TRBJ2-7	CASSLHPSIAYEQYF	TGTGCCAGCAGCTTACATCCTAGCATCGCCTACGAGCAGTACTTC
TRBD1	TRBV11-2	.	TRBJ1-1	CASTVQGASTEAFF	TGTGCCAGCACCGTACAGGGGGCGAGCACTGAAGCTTTCTTT
TRBD1	TRBV29-1	.	TRBJ1-1	CSAGTALNTEAFF	TGCAGCGCCGGGACAGCTCTGAACACTGAAGCTTTCTTT
.	TRBV19	.	TRBJ2-5	CASSIDGGFKTQYF	TGTGCCAGTAGTATAGATGGGGGGTTCAAGACCCAGTACTTC
.	TRBV19	.	TRBJ1-6	CASSRGGNSPLHF	TGTGCCAGTAGTCGGGGAGGTAATTCACCCCTCCACTTT
.	TRBV10-3	.	TRBJ1-4	CAISAGREGEKLFF	TGTGCCATCAGTGCGGGCAGGGAGGGTGAAAAACTGTTTTTT
.	TRBV21-1	.	TRBJ2-1	CASSKEGSDHEQFF	TGTGCCAGCAGCAAGGAGGGGAGTGACCATGAGCAGTTCTTC
.	TRBV7-2	.	TRBJ2-1	CASSLGAYNEQFF	TGTGCCAGCAGCTTAGGGGCGTACAATGAGCAGTTCTTC
.	TRBV19	.	TRBJ1-4	CASSKRGGNEKLFF	TGTGCCAGTAGTAAGCGCGGAGGAAATGAAAAACTGTTTTTT
.	TRBV28	.	TRBJ1-1	CASLGHGRPDTEAFF	TGTGCCAGTTTGGGCCACGGGAGGCCCGACACTGAAGCTTTCTTT
.	TRBV9	once	TRBJ2-1	CASSVYSHNEQFF	TGTGCCAGCAGCGTATACAGCCACAATGAGCAGTTCTTC
.	TRBV15	.	TRBJ1-5	CATSTPGELNQPQHF	TGTGCCACCTCCACGCCGGGGGAACTAAATCAGCCCCAGCATTTT
TRBD1	TRBV5-1	.	TRBJ1-1	CASSRTGEGITEAFF	TGCGCCAGCAGCAGGACAGGGGAGGGAATCACTGAAGCTTTCTTT
.	TRBV19	.	TRBJ2-3	CASSPEEGWSVPQYF	TGTGCCAGTAGTCCCGAGGAGGGGTGGAGCGTCCCGCAGTATTTT
.	TRBV7-9	once	TRBJ2-1	CASSSIRGGEQFF	TGTGCCAGCAGCAGTATCCGGGGAGGTGAGCAGTTCTTC
TRBD2	TRBV4-2	.	TRBJ2-3	CASSQRGLAGGGTDTQYF	TGTGCCAGCAGCCAACGGGGACTAGCGGGAGGAGGGACAGATACGCAGTATTTT
TRBD2	TRBV6-2/TRBV6-3	.	TRBJ2-1	CASSYNSGIYDEQFF	TGTGCCAGCAGTTACAATAGCGGGATCTATGATGAGCAGTTCTTC
TRBD2	TRBV14	.	TRBJ2-1	CASSHSGGPRSSYNEQFF	TGTGCCAGCAGCCATAGCGGGGGGCCGAGAAGCTCCTACAATGAGCAGTTCTTC